This TCR beta chain was observed in a study of blood T cell repertoires in COVID-19. Study as a whole: Spain, Italy and the United States supplied samples that represented acute and convalescent COVID-19.

Per the authors' pipeline: Counts of nucleated cells, estimated from reference gene primer amplification, were obtained. Profiled with immunoSEQ multiplex PCR; TCRdb holds only in-frame clones, not every one. V and J calls and clone size are copied from that table; D and trimming were computed from the DNA. Of 54,000 or so clones detected, about four fifths appear once; the ten largest clones hold approximately 3.5%. CDR3 length: 14 amino acids. Trimming pared 4 bases from V and 5 bases from J, leaving 15 bases between. Germline assignment: CDR1 SGHDT and CDR2 YYEEEE. The chain couples TRBV5-6 to TRBJ1-1, with a possible D match to TRBD1 (6 bases). Material: peripheral blood. This clonotype was obtained from a woman at least 80 years old with acute or convalescent COVID-19. The CDR3 spells CASSPDGGATEAFF. The CDR3 nucleotides are TGTGCCAGCAGCCCCGATGGGGGGGCTACTGAAGCTTTCTTT.